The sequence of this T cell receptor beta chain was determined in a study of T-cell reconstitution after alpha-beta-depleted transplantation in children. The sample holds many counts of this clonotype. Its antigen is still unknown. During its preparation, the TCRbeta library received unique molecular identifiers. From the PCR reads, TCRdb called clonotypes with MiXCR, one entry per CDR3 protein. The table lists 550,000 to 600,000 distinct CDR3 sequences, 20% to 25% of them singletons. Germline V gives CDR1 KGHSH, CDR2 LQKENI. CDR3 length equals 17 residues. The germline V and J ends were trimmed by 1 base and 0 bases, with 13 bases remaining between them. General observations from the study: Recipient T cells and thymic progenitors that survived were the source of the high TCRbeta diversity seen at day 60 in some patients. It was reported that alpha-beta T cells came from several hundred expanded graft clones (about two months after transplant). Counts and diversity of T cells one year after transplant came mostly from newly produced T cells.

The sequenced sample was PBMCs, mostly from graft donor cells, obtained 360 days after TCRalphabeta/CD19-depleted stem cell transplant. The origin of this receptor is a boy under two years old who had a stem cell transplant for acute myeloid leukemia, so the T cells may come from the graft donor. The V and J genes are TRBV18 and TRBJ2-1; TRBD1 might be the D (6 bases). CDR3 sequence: CASSPLVGQYSYNEQFF. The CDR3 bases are TGTGCCAGCTCACCACTTGTGGGACAATACTCCTACAATGAGCAGTTCTTC. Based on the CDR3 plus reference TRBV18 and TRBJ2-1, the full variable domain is NAGVMQNPRHLVRRRGQEARLRCSPMKGHSHVYWYRQLPEEGLKFMVYLQKENIIDESGMPKERFSAEFPKEGPSILRIQQVVRGDSAAYFCASSPLVGQYSYNEQFFGPGTRLTVL.